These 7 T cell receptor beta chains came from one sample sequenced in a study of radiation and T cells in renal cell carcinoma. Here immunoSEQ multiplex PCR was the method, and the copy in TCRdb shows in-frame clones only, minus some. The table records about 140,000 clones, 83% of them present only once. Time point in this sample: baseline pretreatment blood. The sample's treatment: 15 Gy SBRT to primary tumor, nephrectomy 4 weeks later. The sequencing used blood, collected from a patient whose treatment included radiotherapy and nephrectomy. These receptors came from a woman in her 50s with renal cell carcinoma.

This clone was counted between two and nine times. The CDR3 coding sequence is TGTGCCAGCAGCAAACAAGCCACACAGGGATCCTACGAGCAGTACTTC. Translated: CASSKQATQGSYEQYF. This chain joins TRBV21-1 and TRBJ2-7; TRBD1 is the table's D call and was not checked against the DNA. TRBV21-1 is described as a pseudogene. This CDR3 has 16 amino acids.

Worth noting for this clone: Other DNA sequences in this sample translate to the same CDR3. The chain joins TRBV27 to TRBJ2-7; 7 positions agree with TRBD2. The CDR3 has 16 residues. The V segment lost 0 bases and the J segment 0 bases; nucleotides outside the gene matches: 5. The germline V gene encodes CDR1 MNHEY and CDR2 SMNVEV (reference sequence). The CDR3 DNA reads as TGTGCCAGCAGTTTATCGGCGGGGGAAATCTCCTACGAGCAGTACTTC. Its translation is CASSLSAGEISYEQYF.

The CDR3 DNA follows: TGTGCCAGCAGCACCTGGGGGGCCGGGAACACTGAAGCTTTCTTT. Its translation: CASSTWGAGNTEAFF. The V call is TRBV7-2, the J call TRBJ1-1; D is perhaps TRBD1 (6 bases). This CDR3 region has 15 residues. Trimming stripped 5 bases from V and 1 base from J, with 14 bases between. Germline V gene lookup returns CDR1 SGHTA and CDR2 FQGNSA.

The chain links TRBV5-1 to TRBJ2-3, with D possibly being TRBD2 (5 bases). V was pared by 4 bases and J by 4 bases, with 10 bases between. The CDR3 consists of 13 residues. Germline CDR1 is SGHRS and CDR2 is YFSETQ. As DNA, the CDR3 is TGCGCCAGCAGCCCGGGGATCTCAGATACGCAGTATTTT. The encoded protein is CASSPGISDTQYF.

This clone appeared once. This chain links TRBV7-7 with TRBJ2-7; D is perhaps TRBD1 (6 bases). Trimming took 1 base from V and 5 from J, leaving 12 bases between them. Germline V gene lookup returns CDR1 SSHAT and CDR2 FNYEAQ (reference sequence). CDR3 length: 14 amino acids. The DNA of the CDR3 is TGTGCCAGCAGCTTAGATCCAGGGGTTGACGAGCAGTACTTC. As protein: CASSLDPGVDEQYF.

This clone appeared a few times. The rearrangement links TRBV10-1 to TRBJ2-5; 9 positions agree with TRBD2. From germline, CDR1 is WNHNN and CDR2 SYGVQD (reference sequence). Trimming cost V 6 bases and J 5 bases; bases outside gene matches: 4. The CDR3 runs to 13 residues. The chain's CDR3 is CASSHTSGETQYF. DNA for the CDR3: TGCGCCAGCAGCCACACTAGCGGGGAGACCCAGTACTTC.

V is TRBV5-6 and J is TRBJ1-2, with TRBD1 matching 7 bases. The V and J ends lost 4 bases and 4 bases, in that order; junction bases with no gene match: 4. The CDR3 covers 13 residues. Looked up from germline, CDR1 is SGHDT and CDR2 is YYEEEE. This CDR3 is CASSQTGSYGYTF. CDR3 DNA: TGTGCCAGCAGCCAGACAGGGTCCTATGGCTACACCTTC.